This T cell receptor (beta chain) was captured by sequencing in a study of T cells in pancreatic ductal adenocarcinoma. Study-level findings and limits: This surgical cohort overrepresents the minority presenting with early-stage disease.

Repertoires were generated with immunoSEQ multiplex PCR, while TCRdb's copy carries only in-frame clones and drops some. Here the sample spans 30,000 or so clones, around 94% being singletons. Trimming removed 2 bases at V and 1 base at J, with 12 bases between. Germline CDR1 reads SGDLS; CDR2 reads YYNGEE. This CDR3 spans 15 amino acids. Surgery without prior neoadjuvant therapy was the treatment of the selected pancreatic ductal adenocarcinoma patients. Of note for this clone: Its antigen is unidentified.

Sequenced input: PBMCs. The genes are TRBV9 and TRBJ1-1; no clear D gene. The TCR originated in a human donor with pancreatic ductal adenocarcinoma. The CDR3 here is CASSVFGVGNTEAFF. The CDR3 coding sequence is TGTGCCAGCAGCGTTTTCGGAGTTGGGAACACTGAAGCTTTCTTT.